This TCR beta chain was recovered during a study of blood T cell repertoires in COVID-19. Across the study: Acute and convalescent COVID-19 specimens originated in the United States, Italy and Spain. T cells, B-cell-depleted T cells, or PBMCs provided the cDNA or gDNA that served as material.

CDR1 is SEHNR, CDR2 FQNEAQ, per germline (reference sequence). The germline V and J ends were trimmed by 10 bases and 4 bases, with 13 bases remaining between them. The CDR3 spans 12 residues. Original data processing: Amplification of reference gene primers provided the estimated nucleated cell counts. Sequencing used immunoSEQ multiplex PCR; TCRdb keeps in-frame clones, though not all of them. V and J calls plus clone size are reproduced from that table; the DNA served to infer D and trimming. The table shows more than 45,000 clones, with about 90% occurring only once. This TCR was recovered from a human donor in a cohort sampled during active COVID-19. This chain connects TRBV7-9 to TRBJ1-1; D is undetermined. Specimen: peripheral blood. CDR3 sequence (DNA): TGTGCCATTAAGTCCTATGTCACTGAAGCTTTCTTT. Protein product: CAIKSYVTEAFF.